This is a list of T cell receptor beta chains from one sample in a study of T cell repertoires in cytomegalovirus infection. Which antigens these TCRs recognize remains unknown. One entry per CDR3 protein, called by TCRdb with MiXCR from the reads. The profile covers more than 250,000 distinct CDR3 sequences, with 20% to 25% appearing a single time and roughly 15% taken by the ten largest. The starting material was cultured PBMCs, obtained from culture after CMV antigen stimulation. The origin of the receptors is a human donor in good health (CMV status not recorded). Some clones in this sample may be carry-over from other donors' samples. Both conserved end residues are part of each CDR3. A D gene is named only where the DNA matches it firmly. Size is stated for part of the rows, as once, few or many counts, or as a class when the clone is expanded.

TRBV27	NA	TRBJ1-2	NA	TGTGCCAGCGGCTGGACTGACCCGTTCTATGGCTACACCTTC	CASGWTDPFYGYTF
TRBV4-3	NA	TRBJ1-1	few	TGCGCCAACAGCCAAGCAACAGCCCCGGACACTGAAGCTTTCTTT	CANSQATAPDTEAFF
TRBV7-2	TRBD1	TRBJ1-2	many	TGTGCCAGCAGCTTAGGCGGGACAGGGGGCGACTATGGCTACACCTTC	CASSLGGTGGDYGYTF
TRBV6-2/TRBV6-3	TRBD1	TRBJ1-1	few	TGTGCCAGCAGTTACTTTACCGGGACAGACACTGAAGCTTTCTTT	CASSYFTGTDTEAFF
TRBV5-1	NA	TRBJ2-3	NA	TGCGCCAGCAGCTTGGTTGCGTTCACAGATACGCAGTATTTT	CASSLVAFTDTQYF
TRBV6-1	TRBD1	TRBJ1-1	many	TGTGCCAGCAGCCCGGACAGGGGATACACTGAAGCTTTCTTT	CASSPDRGYTEAFF
TRBV7-6	TRBD2	TRBJ2-1	NA	TGTGCCAGCAGCGCTACTAGCGGGAGTTGGGAGCAGTTCTTC	CASSATSGSWEQFF
TRBV6-8	NA	TRBJ2-7	NA	TGTGCCAGCAGTTACTCGAAAAGGGGTGGCCCCTACGAGCAGTACTTC	CASSYSKRGGPYEQYF
TRBV7-2	TRBD1	TRBJ1-2	many	TGTGCCAGCAGCTACAGGGGTGAGGGCTACACCTTC	CASSYRGEGYTF
TRBV28	NA	TRBJ2-4	many	TGTGCCAGCAGTGTGACAGGCGCCAAAAACATTCAGTACTTC	CASSVTGAKNIQYF
TRBV7-2	NA	TRBJ2-7	few	TGTGCCAGCAGCCCCGACCACAGTCACGGGCAGTACTTC	CASSPDHSHGQYF
TRBV7-8	NA	TRBJ1-2	many	TGTGCCAGCAGCCCCAGATTAGAAGGATATGGCTACACCTTC	CASSPRLEGYGYTF